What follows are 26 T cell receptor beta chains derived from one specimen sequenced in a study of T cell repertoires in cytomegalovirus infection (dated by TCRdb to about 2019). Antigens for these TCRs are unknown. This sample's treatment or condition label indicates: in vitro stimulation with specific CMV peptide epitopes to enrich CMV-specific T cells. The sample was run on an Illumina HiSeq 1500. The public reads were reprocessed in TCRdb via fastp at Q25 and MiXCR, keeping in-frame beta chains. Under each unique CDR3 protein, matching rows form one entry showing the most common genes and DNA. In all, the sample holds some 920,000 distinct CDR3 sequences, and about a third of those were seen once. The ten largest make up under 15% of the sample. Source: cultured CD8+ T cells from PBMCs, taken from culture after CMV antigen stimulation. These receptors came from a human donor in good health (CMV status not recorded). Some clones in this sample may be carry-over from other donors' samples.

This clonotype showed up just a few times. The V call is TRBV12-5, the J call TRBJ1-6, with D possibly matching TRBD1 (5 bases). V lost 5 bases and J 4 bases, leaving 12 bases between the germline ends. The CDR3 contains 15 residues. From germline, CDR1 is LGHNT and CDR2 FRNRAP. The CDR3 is CASGTQPGYNSPLHF. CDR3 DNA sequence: TGTGCTAGTGGTACCCAACCAGGGTATAATTCACCCCTCCACTTT.

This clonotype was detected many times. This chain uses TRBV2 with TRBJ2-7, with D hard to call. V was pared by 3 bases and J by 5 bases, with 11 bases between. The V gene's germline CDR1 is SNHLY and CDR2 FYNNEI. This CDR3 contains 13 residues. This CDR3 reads CASSEVVTDEQYF. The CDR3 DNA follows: TGTGCCAGCAGTGAGGTAGTTACCGACGAGCAGTACTTC.

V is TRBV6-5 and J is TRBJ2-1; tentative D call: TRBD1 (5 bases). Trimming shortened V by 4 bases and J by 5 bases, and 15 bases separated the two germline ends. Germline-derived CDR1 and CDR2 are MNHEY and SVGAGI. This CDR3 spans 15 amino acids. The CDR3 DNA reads TGTGCCAGCAGTTCCCCCCCTATAGGGGACAATGAGCAGTTCTTC. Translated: CASSSPPIGDNEQFF.

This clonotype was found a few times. This CDR3 is CASSLETGLDSYNEQFF. The CDR3 bases are TGTGCCAGCAGCTTAGAGACTGGACTAGATTCCTACAATGAGCAGTTCTTC. The chain joins TRBV7-9 to TRBJ2-1, with 7 bases matching TRBD2. J lost 1 base, V lost 1 base, and 7 bases had no gene match. Germline V gene lookup returns CDR1 SEHNR and CDR2 FQNEAQ (reference sequence). CDR3 length equals 17 residues.

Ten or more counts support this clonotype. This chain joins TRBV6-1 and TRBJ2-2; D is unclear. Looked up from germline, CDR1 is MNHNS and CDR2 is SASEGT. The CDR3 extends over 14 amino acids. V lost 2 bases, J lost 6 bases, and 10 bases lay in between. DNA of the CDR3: TGTGCCAGCAGTGAAAGGCCGGCGGCCGGGGAGCTGTTTTTT. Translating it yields CASSERPAAGELFF.

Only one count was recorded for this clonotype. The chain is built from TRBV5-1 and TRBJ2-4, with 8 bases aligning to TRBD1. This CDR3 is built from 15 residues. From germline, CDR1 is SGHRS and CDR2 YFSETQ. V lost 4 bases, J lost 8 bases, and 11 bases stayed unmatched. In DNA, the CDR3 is TGCGCCAGCAGCATGGGAAGGACAGGGCAGGACATTCAGTACTTC. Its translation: CASSMGRTGQDIQYF.

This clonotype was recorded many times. The CDR3 nucleotides read TGTGCTAGTGGTACCGGAAAAAGAGACAGGGGCTGGACAGATACGCAGTATTTT. Protein sequence: CASGTGKRDRGWTDTQYF. V and J are TRBV12-5 and TRBJ2-3, with 8 bases lining up with TRBD1. Germline CDR1 and CDR2: LGHNT and FRNRAP. V was clipped by 5 bases and J by 3 bases; unmatched bases: 16. This CDR3 contains 18 residues.

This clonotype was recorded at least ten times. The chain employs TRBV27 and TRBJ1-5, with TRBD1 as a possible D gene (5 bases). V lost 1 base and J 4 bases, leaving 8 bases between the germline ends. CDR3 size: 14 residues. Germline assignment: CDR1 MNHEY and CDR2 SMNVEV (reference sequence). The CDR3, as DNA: TGTGCCAGCAGTTTATGGGGCGGAAATCAGCCCCAGCATTTT. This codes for CASSLWGGNQPQHF.

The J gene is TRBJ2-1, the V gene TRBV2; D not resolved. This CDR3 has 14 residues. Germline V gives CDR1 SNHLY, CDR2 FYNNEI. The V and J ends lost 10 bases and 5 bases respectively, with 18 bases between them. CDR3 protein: CATDVLNRDNEQFF. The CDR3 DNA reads TGTGCCACCGACGTCTTAAACCGGGACAATGAGCAGTTCTTC.

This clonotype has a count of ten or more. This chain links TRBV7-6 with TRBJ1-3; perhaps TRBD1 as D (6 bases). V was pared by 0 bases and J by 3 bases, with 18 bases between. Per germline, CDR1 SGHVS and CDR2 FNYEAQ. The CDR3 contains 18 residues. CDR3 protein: CASSLAWGQATLGNTIYF. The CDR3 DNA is TGTGCCAGCAGCTTAGCCTGGGGGCAGGCCACCCTTGGAAACACCATATATTTT.

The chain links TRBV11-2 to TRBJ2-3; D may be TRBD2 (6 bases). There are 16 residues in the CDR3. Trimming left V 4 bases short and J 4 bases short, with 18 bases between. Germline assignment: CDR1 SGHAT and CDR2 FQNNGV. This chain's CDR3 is CASSSGPGEGPDTQYF. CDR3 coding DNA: TGTGCCAGCAGCTCCGGACCGGGAGAAGGACCAGATACGCAGTATTTT.

This CDR3 is CASSDGTVGYGYTF. The DNA for the CDR3 is TGTGCCAGCAGCGACGGGACAGTTGGCTATGGCTACACCTTC. V and J are TRBV2 and TRBJ1-2; 7 nucleotides match TRBD1. V gave up 6 bases and J gave up 4 bases; unmatched junction bases: 8. This CDR3 has 14 residues. Looked up from germline, CDR1 is SNHLY and CDR2 is FYNNEI.

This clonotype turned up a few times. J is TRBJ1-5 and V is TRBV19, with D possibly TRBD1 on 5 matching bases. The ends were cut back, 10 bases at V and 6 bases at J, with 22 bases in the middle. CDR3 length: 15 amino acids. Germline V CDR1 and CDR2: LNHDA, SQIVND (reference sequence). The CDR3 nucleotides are TGTGCCACGTCCTCAGTCGTGGGGGGAGGTCAGCCCCAGCATTTT. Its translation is CATSSVVGGGQPQHF.

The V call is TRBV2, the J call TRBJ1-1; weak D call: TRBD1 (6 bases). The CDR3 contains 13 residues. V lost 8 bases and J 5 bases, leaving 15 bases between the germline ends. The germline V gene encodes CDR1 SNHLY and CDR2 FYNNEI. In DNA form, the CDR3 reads TGTGCCAGCTCCACAGGGACGAGGACTGAAGCTTTCTTT. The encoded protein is CASSTGTRTEAFF.

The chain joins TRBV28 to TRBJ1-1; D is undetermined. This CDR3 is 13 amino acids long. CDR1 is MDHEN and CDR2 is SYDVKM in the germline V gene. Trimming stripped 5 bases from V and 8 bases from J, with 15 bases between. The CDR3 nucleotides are TGTGCCAGCAGTCTGGGGTGGCCATCCGAAGCTTTCTTT. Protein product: CASSLGWPSEAFF.

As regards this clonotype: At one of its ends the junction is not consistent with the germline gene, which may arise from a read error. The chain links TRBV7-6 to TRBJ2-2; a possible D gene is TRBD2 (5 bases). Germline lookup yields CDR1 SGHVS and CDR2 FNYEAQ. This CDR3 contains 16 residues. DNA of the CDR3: TGTGCTAGCAGCTTATGGCTTACGGAGGCTTACGGGGAGCTGTTTTTT. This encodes CASSLWLTEAYGELFF.

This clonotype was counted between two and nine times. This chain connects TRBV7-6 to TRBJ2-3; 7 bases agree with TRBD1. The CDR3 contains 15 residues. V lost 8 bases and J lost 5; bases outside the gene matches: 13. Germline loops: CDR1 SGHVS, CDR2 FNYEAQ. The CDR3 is CASFTEKGAVDTQYF. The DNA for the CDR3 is TGTGCCAGCTTTACGGAAAAGGGGGCCGTAGATACGCAGTATTTT. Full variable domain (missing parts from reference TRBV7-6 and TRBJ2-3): GAGVSQSPRYKVTKRGQDVALRCDPISGHVSLYWYRQALGQGPEFLTYFNYEAQQDKSGLPNDRFSAERPEGSISTLTIQRTEQRDSAMYRCASFTEKGAVDTQYFGPGTRLTVL.

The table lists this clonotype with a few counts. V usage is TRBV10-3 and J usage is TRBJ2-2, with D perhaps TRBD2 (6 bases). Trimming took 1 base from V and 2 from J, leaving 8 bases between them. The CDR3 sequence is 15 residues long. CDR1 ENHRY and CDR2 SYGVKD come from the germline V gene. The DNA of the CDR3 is TGTGCCATCAGTGAGTTGCGGGGAAACACCGGGGAGCTGTTTTTT. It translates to CAISELRGNTGELFF.

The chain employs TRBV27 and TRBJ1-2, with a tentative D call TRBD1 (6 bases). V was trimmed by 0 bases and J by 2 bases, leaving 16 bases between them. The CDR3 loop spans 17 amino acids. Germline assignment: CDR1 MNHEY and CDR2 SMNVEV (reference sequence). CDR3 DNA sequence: TGTGCCAGCAGTTTATCGAACCCCACAGGGATCAACTATGGCTACACCTTC. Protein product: CASSLSNPTGINYGYTF.

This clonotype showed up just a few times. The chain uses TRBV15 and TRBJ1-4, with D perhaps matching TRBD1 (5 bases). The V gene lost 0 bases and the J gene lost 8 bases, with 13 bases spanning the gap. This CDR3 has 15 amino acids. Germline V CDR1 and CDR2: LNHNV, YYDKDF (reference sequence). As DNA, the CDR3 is TGTGCCACCAGCAGAGATCTGGCAGGGAACGAAAAACTGTTTTTT. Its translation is CATSRDLAGNEKLFF.

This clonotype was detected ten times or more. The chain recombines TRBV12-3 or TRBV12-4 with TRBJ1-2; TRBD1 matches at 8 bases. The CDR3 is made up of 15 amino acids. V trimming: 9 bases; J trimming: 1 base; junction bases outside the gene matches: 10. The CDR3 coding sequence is TGTGCCAGTACAACGGGACAGGCCGTTAACTATGGCTACACCTTC. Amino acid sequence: CASTTGQAVNYGYTF.

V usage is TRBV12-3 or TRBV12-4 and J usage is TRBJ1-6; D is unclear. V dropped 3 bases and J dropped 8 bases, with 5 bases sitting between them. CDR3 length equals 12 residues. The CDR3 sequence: CASSLWDSPLHF. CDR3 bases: TGTGCCAGCAGTTTGTGGGATTCACCCCTCCACTTT.

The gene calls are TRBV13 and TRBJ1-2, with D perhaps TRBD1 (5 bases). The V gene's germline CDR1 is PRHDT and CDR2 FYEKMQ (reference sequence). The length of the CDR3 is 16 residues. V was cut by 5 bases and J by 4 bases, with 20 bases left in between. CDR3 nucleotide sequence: TGTGCCAGCAGCCTAACCGGCAGGGTCTCCGGCTATGGCTACACCTTC. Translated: CASSLTGRVSGYGYTF.

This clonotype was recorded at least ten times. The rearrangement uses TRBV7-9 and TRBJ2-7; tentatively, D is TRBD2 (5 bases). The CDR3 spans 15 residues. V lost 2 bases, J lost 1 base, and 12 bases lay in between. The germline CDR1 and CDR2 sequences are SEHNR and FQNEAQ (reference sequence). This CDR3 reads CASSLSYGESYEQYF. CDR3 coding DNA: TGTGCCAGCAGCTTATCTTACGGGGAATCCTACGAGCAGTACTTC.

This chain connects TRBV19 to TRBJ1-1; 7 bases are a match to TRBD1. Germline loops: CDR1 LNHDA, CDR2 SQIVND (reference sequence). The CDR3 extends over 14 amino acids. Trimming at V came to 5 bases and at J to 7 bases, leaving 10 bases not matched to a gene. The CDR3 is CASSWVAGGDEAFF. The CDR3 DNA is TGTGCCAGTAGTTGGGTGGCAGGGGGGGATGAAGCTTTCTTT.

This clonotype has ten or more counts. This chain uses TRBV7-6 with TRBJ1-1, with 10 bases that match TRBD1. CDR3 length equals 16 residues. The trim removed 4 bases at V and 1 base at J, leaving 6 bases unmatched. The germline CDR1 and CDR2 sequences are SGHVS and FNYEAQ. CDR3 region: CASSSTRDRGNTEAFF. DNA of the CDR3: TGTGCCAGCAGCTCAACCCGGGACAGGGGGAACACTGAAGCTTTCTTT.